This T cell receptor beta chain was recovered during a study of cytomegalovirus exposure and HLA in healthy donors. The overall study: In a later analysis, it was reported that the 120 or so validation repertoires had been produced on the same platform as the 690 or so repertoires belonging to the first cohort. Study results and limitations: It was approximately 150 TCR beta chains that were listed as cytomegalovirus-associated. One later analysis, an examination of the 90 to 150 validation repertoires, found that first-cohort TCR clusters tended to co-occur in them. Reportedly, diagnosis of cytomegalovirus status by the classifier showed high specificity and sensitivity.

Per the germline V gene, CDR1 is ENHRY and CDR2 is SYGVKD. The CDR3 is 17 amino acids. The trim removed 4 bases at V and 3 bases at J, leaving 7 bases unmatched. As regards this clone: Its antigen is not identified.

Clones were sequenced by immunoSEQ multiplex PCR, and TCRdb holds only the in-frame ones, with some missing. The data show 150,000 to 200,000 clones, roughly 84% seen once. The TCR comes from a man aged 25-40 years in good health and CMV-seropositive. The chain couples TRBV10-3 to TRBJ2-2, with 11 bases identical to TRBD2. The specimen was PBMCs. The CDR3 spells CAISVSSGGRDTGELFF. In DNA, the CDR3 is TGTGCCATCAGTGTTTCTAGCGGGGGGCGAGACACCGGGGAGCTGTTTTTT.